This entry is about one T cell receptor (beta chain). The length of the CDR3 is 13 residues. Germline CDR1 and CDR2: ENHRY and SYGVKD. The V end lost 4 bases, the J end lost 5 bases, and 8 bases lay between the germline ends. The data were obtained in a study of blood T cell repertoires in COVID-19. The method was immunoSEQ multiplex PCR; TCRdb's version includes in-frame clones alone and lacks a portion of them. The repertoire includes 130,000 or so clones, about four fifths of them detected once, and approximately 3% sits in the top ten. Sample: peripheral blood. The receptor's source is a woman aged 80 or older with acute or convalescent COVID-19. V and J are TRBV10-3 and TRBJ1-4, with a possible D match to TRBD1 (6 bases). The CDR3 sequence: CAISGGQNEKLFF. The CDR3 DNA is TGTGCCATCAGTGGGGGGCAGAATGAAAAACTGTTTTTT.